Listed here are 21 T cell receptor beta chains from one sample, sequenced in a study of blood T cells in healthy people across ages (dated by TCRdb to about 2015). Receptor amplification or capture employed 5' RACE. Sequenced using an Illumina HiSeq 2500. A second PCR of roughly 6 to 11 cycles was run with a J-beta primer mix and a sample-barcoded 5' primer. TCRdb ran its own pipeline on the public reads, namely fastp trimming at Q25 and MiXCR clone calling, and kept in-frame beta chains. A single entry per CDR3 protein holds the most common genes and DNA from its merged rows. Recorded for this sample are 1.5 million to 1.9 million distinct CDR3 sequences; about 45% of them occurred a single time. Jointly, the top ten make up around 4% of the sample. The material sequenced was blood. Receptors were obtained from a woman aged 18-35 years in good health.

The chain carries TRBV28 and TRBJ1-1; D is unresolved. Germline lookup yields CDR1 MDHEN and CDR2 SYDVKM. The CDR3 is 14 amino acids. V dropped 3 bases and J dropped 6 bases, with 14 bases sitting between them. As DNA, the CDR3 is TGTGCCAGCAGTTTTCCCCAGCCGAGGGCTGAAGCTTTCTTT. This codes for CASSFPQPRAEAFF. Full variable domain (remainder filled in from reference TRBV28 and TRBJ1-1): DVKVTQSSRYLVKRTGEKVFLECVQDMDHENMFWYRQDPGLGLRLIYFSYDVKMKEKGDIPEGYSVSREKKERFSLILESASTNQTSMYLCASSFPQPRAEAFFGQGTRLTVV.

V and J are TRBV4-3 and TRBJ2-3, with D perhaps matching TRBD1 or TRBD2 (6 bases each). Germline CDR1 reads LGHNA; CDR2 reads YSLEER. The CDR3 consists of 16 residues. The ends were cut back, 1 base at V and 2 bases at J, with 13 bases in the middle. CDR3 nucleotide sequence: TGCGCCAGCAGCCAAGGAGAGGGGGGCACCACAGATACGCAGTATTTT. Encoded protein: CASSQGEGGTTDTQYF.

As for this clonotype: A much larger clone is a single base away; this may be a read error. The chain carries TRBV12-3 or TRBV12-4 and TRBJ1-5, with D possibly being TRBD1 (5 bases). This CDR3 contains 16 residues. CDR3 residues: CVSSFSQGGNNQPQHF. CDR3 bases: TGTGTCAGCAGTTTTAGCCAGGGAGGAAACAATCAGCCCCAGCATTTT.

This clonotype was observed a handful of times. The rearrangement joins TRBV5-1 to TRBJ2-3; D unclear. The ends were cut back, 2 bases at V and 0 bases at J, with 10 bases in the middle. The CDR3 has 15 amino acids. In germline, CDR1 is SGHRS, CDR2 YFSETQ. CDR3 DNA sequence: TGCGCCAGCAGCTTTATCACATTAAGCACAGATACGCAGTATTTT. Translating gives CASSFITLSTDTQYF.

J is TRBJ1-4 and V is TRBV7-2, with a tentative D call TRBD1 (5 bases). CDR1 is SGHTA and CDR2 is FQGNSA in the germline V gene. Between the trimmed V and J ends, which lost 0 bases and 4 bases, there was a span of 9 bases. This CDR3 region has 15 residues. The CDR3 loop is CASSLAWGSNEKLFF. The DNA of the CDR3 is TGTGCCAGCAGCTTAGCGTGGGGCAGTAATGAAAAACTGTTTTTT.

CDR3 amino acids: CAWSPGNTGELFF. In DNA, the CDR3 is TGTGCCTGGAGTCCAGGGAACACCGGGGAGCTGTTTTTT. The chain combines TRBV30 with TRBJ2-2; D is unresolved. The germline gives CDR1 GTSNPN, CDR2 SVGIG (reference sequence). CDR3 length equals 13 residues. V was cut by 2 bases and J by 1 base, with 5 bases left in between.

This sequence joins TRBV27 and TRBJ2-3; 9 nucleotides match TRBD1. The CDR3 has 15 residues. V shed 7 bases, J shed 5 bases, and the junction held 10 bases outside the gene matches. Germline assignment: CDR1 MNHEY and CDR2 SMNVEV (reference sequence). The CDR3 loop is CASMTRDRAQDTQYF. The CDR3 nucleotides are TGTGCCAGCATGACCCGGGACAGGGCCCAAGATACGCAGTATTTT.

The CDR3 region is CASTPRLAFEQFF. The CDR3, as DNA: TGTGCCAGCACCCCTAGACTAGCTTTTGAGCAGTTCTTC. The chain has TRBV12-3 or TRBV12-4 and TRBJ2-1; 7 positions agree with TRBD2. J lost 9 bases, V lost 7 bases, and 9 bases had no gene match. The CDR3 covers 13 residues.

The DNA for the CDR3 is TGTGCCAGCAGCCAAGATACCCCCAATGAGCAGTTCTTC. The encoded protein is CASSQDTPNEQFF. J is TRBJ2-1 and V is TRBV3-1; unclear D gene. V was pared by 0 bases and J by 6 bases, with 6 bases between. Germline V gene data show CDR1 as LGHDT and CDR2 as YNNKEL (reference sequence). CDR3 length: 13 residues.

The chain is built from TRBV29-1 and TRBJ2-1, with 8 bases fitting TRBD2. Germline CDR1 is SQVTM and CDR2 is ANQGSEA. The CDR3 extends over 14 amino acids. Trimming cost V 6 bases and J 2 bases; bases outside gene matches: 6. The CDR3: CSVPGLEAYNEQFF. Written as DNA, the CDR3 is TGCAGCGTCCCGGGACTAGAAGCCTACAATGAGCAGTTCTTC.

Only a few counts were recorded for this clonotype. The chain employs TRBV20-1 and TRBJ1-5; D gene uncertain. V shed 1 base and J shed 3 bases, with 7 bases lying between them. Germline CDR1 reads DFQATT; CDR2 reads SNEGSKA (reference sequence). This CDR3 spans 13 amino acids. CDR3 residues: CSARGFDNQPQHF. As DNA, the CDR3 is TGCAGTGCTAGAGGCTTCGACAATCAGCCCCAGCATTTT.

The J gene is TRBJ2-5, the V gene TRBV20-1; 9 nucleotides align to TRBD2. Matching the DNA end better, TRBJ2-7 makes the J call doubtful. This CDR3 region has 14 residues. Germline CDR1 reads DFQATT; CDR2 reads SNEGSKA (reference sequence). Here the CDR3 DNA reads TGCAGTGCGAGAAGCGGGGGGTCCTACTACGAGCAGTACTTC. Its translation: CSARSGGSYYEQYF.

The chain has TRBV29-1 and TRBJ1-4; 11 nucleotides agree with TRBD1. CDR3 length equals 15 residues. CDR1 and CDR2 (germline): SQVTM, ANQGSEA. V shed 7 bases and J 8 bases; nucleotides not matched to a gene: 12. The CDR3 region is CSATGQGARKEKLFF. CDR3 DNA: TGCAGCGCAACCGGACAGGGGGCGCGGAAAGAAAAACTGTTTTTT.

The table lists this clonotype with a few counts. The chain carries TRBV12-3 or TRBV12-4 and TRBJ1-6; TRBD1 agrees at 8 bases. With 4 bases clipped from V and 7 bases from J, the junction kept 6 bases outside the gene matches. The CDR3 loop spans 15 amino acids. The CDR3 region has the DNA TGTGCCAGCAGTTCCTCTGGGACAGGCAATTCACCCCTCCACTTT. Translating gives CASSSSGTGNSPLHF.

This clonotype came up a few times. The CDR3 DNA follows: TGCAGCGTTGGGTTGAGGCTAACCGGGGAGCTGTTTTTT. It yields the protein CSVGLRLTGELFF. V usage is TRBV29-1 and J usage is TRBJ2-2; D call uncertain. Germline V gene lookup returns CDR1 SQVTM and CDR2 ANQGSEA. CDR3 size: 13 residues. Between the trimmed V and J ends, which lost 4 bases and 5 bases, there was a span of 11 bases.

The chain recombines TRBV5-1 with TRBJ2-7; TRBD2 aligns across 7 bases. This CDR3 contains 17 residues. From germline, CDR1 is SGHRS and CDR2 YFSETQ. V lost 3 bases, J lost 4 bases, and 16 bases stayed unmatched. DNA for the CDR3: TGCGCCAGCAGCTCGACTAGCCAAGGGATTCTATTTTACGAGCAGTACTTC. Its translation is CASSSTSQGILFYEQYF.

The rearrangement uses TRBV7-2 and TRBJ1-4; D gene uncertain. The germline V and J ends were trimmed by 5 bases and 3 bases, with 13 bases remaining between them. The CDR3 length is 15 residues. Germline CDR1 SGHTA, CDR2 FQGNSA. CDR3 protein: CASSVDPAANEKLFF. The CDR3 nucleotides read TGTGCCAGCAGCGTGGACCCGGCGGCTAATGAAAAACTGTTTTTT.

This clonotype was picked up a small number of times. The J gene is TRBJ2-3, the V gene TRBV9, with a tentative D call TRBD2 (6 bases). The CDR3 runs 16 residues. Between the trimmed V and J ends, which lost 3 bases and 0 bases, there was a span of 14 bases. Germline lookup yields CDR1 SGDLS and CDR2 YYNGEE. The CDR3 sequence: CASSEGSSASTDTQYF. The CDR3 DNA is TGTGCCAGCAGCGAGGGATCTAGCGCTAGCACAGATACGCAGTATTTT.

The chain employs TRBV7-2 and TRBJ2-2; D ambiguous. The V and J ends lost 1 base and 6 bases respectively, with 15 bases between them. Germline V gene lookup returns CDR1 SGHTA and CDR2 FQGNSA. This CDR3 has 16 residues. The CDR3 DNA reads TGTGCCAGCAGCTTAGTCGAGTGGGATCTTTCCGGGGAGCTGTTTTTT. Its protein is CASSLVEWDLSGELFF.

This clonotype was counted a few times. The chain joins TRBV11-1 to TRBJ2-1; 11 bases map to TRBD2. Germline values: CDR1 SGHAT, CDR2 FQDESV (reference sequence). This CDR3 has 18 residues. V shed 5 bases, J shed 1 base, and the junction held 10 bases outside the gene matches. For the CDR3, the DNA is TGTGCCAGCAGCGACCAGGGGCGACTAGCGGGGTCCTACAATGAGCAGTTCTTC. Protein sequence: CASSDQGRLAGSYNEQFF.

This sequence joins TRBV7-2 and TRBJ1-2; a possible D gene is TRBD1 (5 bases). Germline V gene lookup returns CDR1 SGHTA and CDR2 FQGNSA. Trimming shortened V by 2 bases and J by 4 bases, and 14 bases separated the two germline ends. The CDR3 has 15 residues. Here the CDR3 DNA reads TGTGCCAGCAGCTTACCGACAGCCCAAACCTATGGCTACACCTTC. Protein product: CASSLPTAQTYGYTF.